A single sample gave rise to the 28 T cell receptor beta chains below, sequenced in a study of T-cell reconstitution after alpha-beta-depleted transplantation in children. Molecular barcoding with unique molecular identifiers was used for the TCRbeta library. TCRdb redid the calling of the PCR reads with MiXCR, one entry per CDR3 protein. The data show fewer than 250,000 distinct CDR3 sequences, around a sixth seen once. Sequencing was performed on PBMCs, mostly from graft donor cells, taken 360 days after TCRalphabeta/CD19-depleted stem cell transplant. Source of these receptors: a male patient between 2 and 10 years old who had a stem cell transplant for acute lymphoblastic leukemia, so the T cells may come from the graft donor.

This clonotype was observed a few times. The chain uses TRBV12-5 and TRBJ1-1; D unclear. The CDR3 spans 13 residues. The germline V gene encodes CDR1 LGHNT and CDR2 FRNRAP. V shed 6 bases and J shed 8 bases, with 16 bases lying between them. The CDR3: CASGRGKSGEAFF. In DNA form, the CDR3 reads TGTGCTAGTGGACGAGGGAAAAGCGGCGAAGCTTTCTTT.

Comment on this clonotype: One end of the junction does not line up with germline, which may come from a read error. This chain uses TRBV20-1 with TRBJ2-2; 13 bases align to TRBD2. Germline loops: CDR1 DFQATT, CDR2 SNEGSKA (reference sequence). CDR3 size: 12 residues. CDR3 in amino acids: CSATRLAGGQGF. The CDR3 DNA is TGCAGTGCTACCCGACTAGCGGGGGGACAGGGGTTT.

This clonotype was seen more than once but under ten times. V gene TRBV18 combines with J gene TRBJ2-7, with 8 bases fitting TRBD1. The CDR3 loop spans 15 amino acids. The V gene's germline CDR1 is KGHSH and CDR2 LQKENI. The trim removed 4 bases at V and 3 bases at J, leaving 8 bases unmatched. The CDR3 nucleotides read TGTGCCAGCTCACACTCAGGGGGCAGCTACTACGAGCAGTACTTC. This codes for CASSHSGGSYYEQYF.

This clonotype has only a few counts. V is TRBV3-1 and J is TRBJ2-3; D tentatively reads TRBD1 or TRBD2 (5 bases each). The V gene's germline CDR1 is LGHDT and CDR2 YNNKEL (reference sequence). V gave up 3 bases and J gave up 0 bases, with 13 bases separating them. CDR3 size: 16 residues. The CDR3 reads CASSHDWDGSTDTQYF. For the CDR3, the DNA is TGTGCCAGCAGCCATGATTGGGACGGTAGCACAGATACGCAGTATTTT.

In its sample, this clonotype was seen once. The junction does not match germline at one end; this may be a read error. V gene TRBV24-1 combines with J gene TRBJ2-2, with D possibly matching TRBD1 (6 bases). The CDR3 spans 19 residues. The germline gives CDR1 KGHDR, CDR2 SFDVKD. CDR3: CATSAHLRNRAYFTWELFF. The CDR3 region has the DNA TGTGCCACCAGTGCCCACTTAAGGAACAGGGCTTATTTCACCTGGGAGCTGTTTTTT.

CDR3 sequence reads: CSVDWVDEQYF. The CDR3 DNA reads TGCAGCGTTGACTGGGTGGACGAGCAGTACTTC. The chain links TRBV29-1 to TRBJ2-7; D remains unclear. The CDR3 totals 11 residues. From germline, CDR1 is SQVTM and CDR2 ANQGSEA. Trimming left V 3 bases short and J 5 bases short, with 8 bases between.

This clonotype was counted a few times. This sequence joins TRBV20-1 and TRBJ2-3; D is unresolved. The V gene lost 2 bases and the J gene lost 3 bases, with 18 bases spanning the gap. The CDR3 covers 16 residues. Germline-derived CDR1 and CDR2 are DFQATT and SNEGSKA (reference sequence). The DNA of the CDR3 is TGCAGTGCTAGACCCCCGTCGATTGGTCGTACAGATACGCAGTATTTT. This translates into CSARPPSIGRTDTQYF.

This clonotype occurred a few times. J is TRBJ2-1 and V is TRBV7-9; 10 bases are a match to TRBD1. The germline gives CDR1 SEHNR, CDR2 FQNEAQ (reference sequence). V shed 5 bases, J shed 3 bases, and the junction held 7 bases outside the gene matches. This CDR3 comprises 16 residues. The CDR3 loop reads CASSPRQGAVYNEQFF. The CDR3 DNA reads as TGTGCCAGCAGCCCCCGACAGGGGGCTGTCTACAATGAGCAGTTCTTC.

V and J are TRBV12-3 or TRBV12-4 and TRBJ2-1, with TRBD1 matching 7 bases. This CDR3 is built from 13 residues. Unmatched junction bases numbered 4, after V lost 6 bases and J lost 5 bases. The DNA for the CDR3 is TGTGCCAGCAGCTCCGACAGGGACAATGAGCAGTTCTTC. Encoded protein: CASSSDRDNEQFF.

Note on this clonotype: The junction differs from germline at one of its ends, possibly a read error. CDR3 coding DNA: TGTGCCAGCAGCTGGGGACAGGCTCTTGTTGCGTTC. Protein product: CASSWGQALVAF. This chain connects TRBV7-2 to TRBJ2-7; TRBD1 agrees at 8 bases. Germline assignment: CDR1 SGHTA and CDR2 FQGNSA. The CDR3 has 12 residues.

The rearrangement links TRBV7-9 to TRBJ1-5; D perhaps matches TRBD1 (6 bases). The CDR3 is 17 amino acids. V was clipped by 5 bases and J by 2 bases, with 19 bases between them. Looked up from germline, CDR1 is SEHNR and CDR2 is FQNEAQ (reference sequence). The CDR3 spells CASSMWLGTRGNQPQHF. The CDR3 DNA sequence: TGTGCCAGCAGCATGTGGCTGGGGACAAGGGGCAATCAGCCCCAGCATTTT.

The chain uses TRBV7-6 and TRBJ2-7, with 13 bases aligning to TRBD2. The J segment lost 3 bases and the V segment lost 3 bases, leaving 5 bases of the junction unmatched. Per the germline V gene, CDR1 is SGHVS and CDR2 is FNYEAQ. The CDR3 runs to 16 residues. Here the CDR3 DNA reads TGTGCCAGCAGCTTTGGACTAGCGGGGGATAACTACGAGCAGTACTTC. Amino acid sequence: CASSFGLAGDNYEQYF. The full variable domain, with the rest looked up from reference TRBV7-6 and TRBJ2-7, is GAGVSQSPRYKVTKRGQDVALRCDPISGHVSLYWYRQALGQGPEFLTYFNYEAQQDKSGLPNDRFSAERPEGSISTLTIQRTEQRDSAMYRCASSFGLAGDNYEQYFGPGTRLTVT.

The rearrangement uses TRBV29-1 and TRBJ2-7; no definite D call. Trimming left V 1 base short and J 6 bases short, with 19 bases between. The CDR3 is 15 amino acids. Germline V gene sequence: CDR1 SQVTM, CDR2 ANQGSEA. CDR3 region: CSVEGLGLIGFEQYF. The CDR3 DNA sequence: TGCAGCGTTGAAGGGTTGGGCCTCATAGGGTTCGAGCAGTACTTC.

This clonotype showed up just a few times. This sequence joins TRBV3-1 and TRBJ1-1; no firm D call. V dropped 0 bases and J dropped 5 bases, with 10 bases sitting between them. The length of the CDR3 is 14 residues. The germline V gene encodes CDR1 LGHDT and CDR2 YNNKEL (reference sequence). For the CDR3, the DNA is TGTGCCAGCAGCCAAGATCGGGGAGGAACTGAAGCTTTCTTT. It is translated as CASSQDRGGTEAFF.

The gene calls are TRBV4-1 and TRBJ1-5, with D possibly being TRBD1 (6 bases). The CDR3 has 14 amino acids. Germline V CDR1 and CDR2: MGHRA, YSYEKL. The germline V and J ends were trimmed by 4 bases and 5 bases, with 12 bases remaining between them. CDR3 amino acids: CASSPKGGDQPQHF. In nucleotides, the CDR3 is TGCGCCAGCAGCCCAAAGGGGGGGGATCAGCCCCAGCATTTT.

This clonotype was counted between two and nine times. The rearrangement links TRBV12-3 or TRBV12-4 to TRBJ1-1, with D unclear. V gave up 3 bases and J gave up 1 base, with 6 bases separating them. The length of the CDR3 is 13 residues. The CDR3 sequence is CASSFSQNTEAFF. In nucleotides, the CDR3 is TGTGCCAGCAGTTTTTCGCAGAACACTGAAGCTTTCTTT.

This clonotype was seen only a few times. The J gene is TRBJ2-7, the V gene TRBV27; no clear D. V dropped 3 bases and J dropped 2 bases, with 8 bases sitting between them. The germline CDR1 and CDR2 sequences are MNHEY and SMNVEV (reference sequence). CDR3 length: 13 residues. The CDR3 is CASSFKETYEQYF. CDR3 DNA: TGTGCCAGCAGTTTTAAGGAAACCTACGAGCAGTACTTC.

This clonotype was detected only a few times. The genes are TRBV10-1 and TRBJ2-2; 8 bases map to TRBD2. CDR1 WNHNN and CDR2 SYGVQD come from the germline V gene (reference sequence). The CDR3 consists of 16 residues. The trim removed 0 bases at V and 1 base at J, leaving 1 base unmatched. DNA for the CDR3: TGCGCCAGCAGTGAGTCGCGGGGGGTGAACACCGGGGAGCTGTTTTTT. It is translated as CASSESRGVNTGELFF.

In its sample, this clonotype was seen a few times. CDR3 nucleotides: TGTGCCAGCAGTGGGATAGGGACAGGGCAGGATGAGCAGTTCTTC. It yields the protein CASSGIGTGQDEQFF. The chain links TRBV6-2 or TRBV6-3 to TRBJ2-1; 9 bases map to TRBD1. The V and J ends lost 5 bases and 8 bases, in that order; junction bases with no gene match: 10. The CDR3 extends over 15 amino acids. Germline-derived CDR1 and CDR2 are MNHEY and SVGEGT.

This clonotype was counted ten times or more. V usage is TRBV3-1 and J usage is TRBJ2-7; D remains unclear. Trimming removed 0 bases from V and 2 bases from J, with 5 bases in between. The CDR3 extends over 13 amino acids. The germline CDR1 and CDR2 sequences are LGHDT and YNNKEL (reference sequence). CDR3 nucleotides: TGTGCCAGCAGCCAAGAGGGAACCTACGAGCAGTACTTC. Its translation is CASSQEGTYEQYF.

This clonotype was counted many times. The rearrangement links TRBV5-1 to TRBJ2-6; no clear D. From germline, CDR1 is SGHRS and CDR2 YFSETQ. This CDR3 is built from 15 residues. V was cut by 0 bases and J by 4 bases, with 8 bases left in between. CDR3 bases: TGCGCCAGCAGCTTGGCCGTATTAGGGGCCAACGTCCTGACTTTC. Translating gives CASSLAVLGANVLTF.

There are many counts of this clonotype. This chain uses TRBV3-1 with TRBJ2-4, with TRBD1 identical over 8 bases. J lost 6 bases, V lost 5 bases, and 3 bases had no gene match. From germline, CDR1 is LGHDT and CDR2 YNNKEL (reference sequence). CDR3 length: 13 residues. The CDR3 region is CASSGQGRNIQYF. In DNA, the CDR3 is TGTGCCAGCAGCGGACAGGGACGAAACATTCAGTACTTC.

This clonotype was recorded many times. V and J are TRBV27 and TRBJ1-6, with D perhaps matching TRBD1 (6 bases). Trimming left V 6 bases short and J 3 bases short, with 12 bases between. Germline CDR1 is MNHEY and CDR2 is SMNVEV (reference sequence). This CDR3 spans 15 amino acids. CDR3 DNA sequence: TGTGCCAGCAGCCCAACAGGGATCTATAATTCACCCCTCCACTTT. Translating it yields CASSPTGIYNSPLHF.

J is TRBJ1-3 and V is TRBV20-1; tentative D call: TRBD1 (5 bases). The CDR3 is 15 residues long. Germline V gene lookup returns CDR1 DFQATT and CDR2 SNEGSKA (reference sequence). Trimming removed 6 bases from V and 0 bases from J, with 15 bases in between. The CDR3 sequence: CSARPGGSSGNTIYF. The CDR3 region has the DNA TGCAGTGCCCGCCCGGGGGGTAGCTCTGGAAACACCATATATTTT.

Many counts were recorded for this clonotype. The chain carries TRBV20-1 and TRBJ2-7; 8 bases match TRBD1. Losses at the gene ends were 3 bases for V and 2 bases for J; bases not matched to a gene: 6. Germline loops: CDR1 DFQATT, CDR2 SNEGSKA (reference sequence). The CDR3 is made up of 14 amino acids. The CDR3 is CSARGTGKTYEQYF. In DNA, the CDR3 is TGCAGTGCTAGGGGGACAGGTAAAACCTACGAGCAGTACTTC.

The V and J genes are TRBV7-2 and TRBJ1-1; perhaps TRBD1 as D (5 bases). This CDR3 has 14 amino acids. CDR1 SGHTA and CDR2 FQGNSA come from the germline V gene. Trimming removed 3 bases from V and 1 base from J, with 9 bases in between. CDR3 sequence reads: CASSFGQGNTEAFF. CDR3 bases: TGTGCCAGCAGCTTCGGGCAGGGGAACACTGAAGCTTTCTTT.

This clonotype appeared a few times. Here the CDR3 reads CASSLRGGDTQYF. The CDR3 bases are TGTGCCAGCAGTTTAAGAGGGGGTGATACGCAGTATTTT. V and J are TRBV12-3 or TRBV12-4 and TRBJ2-3; the D gene is possibly TRBD1 (6 bases). The CDR3 sequence is 13 residues long. V was cut by 2 bases and J by 6 bases, with 9 bases left in between.

The DNA of the CDR3 is TGTGCCAGCTTCCTAAGTCGGGGGCTTGGCACTGAAGCTTTCTTT. Translating gives CASFLSRGLGTEAFF. The chain uses TRBV7-8 and TRBJ1-1, with a tentative D call TRBD1 (6 bases). Deletions cut 8 bases from V and 4 bases from J, with 20 bases between. Germline V gene data show CDR1 as SGHVS and CDR2 as FQNEAQ. The CDR3 is made up of 15 amino acids.